This TCR beta chain came from a study of cytomegalovirus exposure and HLA in healthy donors. Study in general: Clustering assigned roughly 81% of the roughly 400 genotyped donors to the Caucasian-associated ancestry cluster.

Findings and limits, study-wide: Several of the most significant clusters appeared, in a later analysis, to be linked to common viral pathogens.

The length of the CDR3 is 14 residues. V was clipped by 4 bases and J by 1 base; unmatched bases: 2. The germline V gene encodes CDR1 SGHTS and CDR2 YDEGEE. PCR was performed using 60 Vbeta and 13 Jbeta primers. Measured with immunoSEQ multiplex PCR; TCRdb has only the in-frame clones, and not every one. The sample has 160,000 or so clones, approximately 81% seen once. This clone was seen a few times. Its target is not known. Sequences were obtained from PBMCs. The J gene is TRBJ2-5, the V gene TRBV5-8; 9 bases map to TRBD1. The TCR originated in a woman aged 18-30 years in good health and CMV-seronegative. This CDR3 is CASSAGQGQETQYF. In nucleotides, the CDR3 is TGTGCCAGCAGCGCGGGACAGGGCCAAGAGACCCAGTACTTC.